These T cell receptor beta chains were read from a single sample in a study of T cells after yellow fever vaccination. One entry per CDR3 protein, called by TCRdb with MiXCR from the 5' RACE reads. The sample contains around 610,000 distinct CDR3 sequences, roughly 13% of which appear only once. The input for sequencing was PBMCs, taken on the day of the yellow fever booster vaccination. The receptors here all came from a man younger than 45 who received the YFV17D yellow fever vaccine. Both conserved end residues are trimmed from each CDR3.

J | length | V | CDR3
TRBJ2-2 | 12 | TRBV21-1 | ASSIYSRAGELF
TRBJ2-1 | 16 | TRBV4-3 | ASSQRPPQGAFYHEQF
TRBJ2-5 | 11 | TRBV12-3/TRBV12-4 | ASSHRDLETQY
TRBJ2-3 | 15 | TRBV9 | ASSSLAWDIIPDTQY
TRBJ2-7 | 12 | TRBV7-8 | ASSSRTGIYEQY
TRBJ2-5 | 12 | TRBV7-9 | ASGSGRITETQY
TRBJ2-5 | 11 | TRBV19 | ASSDTSQGTQY
TRBJ2-3 | 11 | TRBV5-6 | ASSFWREGGQY
TRBJ2-7 | 15 | TRBV3-1 | ASSQPRSGRRRYEQY
TRBJ2-3 | 10 | TRBV7-2 | ASRPPGTRWY
TRBJ2-5 | 16 | TRBV11-2 | ASSLLSLGTNHQETQY
TRBJ2-2 | 10 | TRBV29-1 | SVRGVTGELF
TRBJ2-3 | 14 | TRBV5-1 | ASSPLVAGSTDTQY
TRBJ2-7 | 13 | TRBV3-1 | ASSPGTSGRLEQY